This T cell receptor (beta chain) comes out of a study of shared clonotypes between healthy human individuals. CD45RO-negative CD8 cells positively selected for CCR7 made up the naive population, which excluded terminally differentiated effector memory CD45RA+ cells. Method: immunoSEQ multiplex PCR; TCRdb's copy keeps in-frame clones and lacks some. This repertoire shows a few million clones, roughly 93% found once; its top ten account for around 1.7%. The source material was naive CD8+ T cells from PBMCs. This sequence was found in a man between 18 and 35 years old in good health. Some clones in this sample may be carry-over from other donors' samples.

This CDR3 reads CASSYSGTTSGEQYF. CDR3 DNA sequence: TGCGCCAGCAGTTACTCCGGGACTACCTCCGGCGAGCAGTACTTC. This sequence joins TRBV4-3 and TRBJ2-7, with 7 bases aligning to TRBD2. Germline lookup yields CDR1 LGHNA and CDR2 YSLEER. Trimming took 6 bases from V and 6 from J; bases not matched to a gene: 14. This CDR3 comprises 15 residues.